A selection of T cell receptor beta chains follows, all from one sample in a study of T cell responses to AZD1222 COVID-19 vaccine. TCRdb keeps only in-frame clones here, not all; method: immunoSEQ multiplex PCR. The repertoire holds fewer than 180,000 clones, with approximately 92% as singletons. The starting material was peripheral blood, obtained 28 days after the second AZD1222 dose. These receptors all stem from an adult who received the AZD1222 COVID-19 vaccine. Both conserved end residues are part of each CDR3. Each record gives: clone size, D gene, J gene, V gene, CDR3 protein, CDR3 DNA. D genes are given only for firm matches. Only part of the rows carry a size: once, few, many, or a class if the clone is expanded.

abundance: -
d_gene: -
j_gene: TRBJ1-2
v_gene: TRBV12-3/TRBV12-4
CDR3aa: CASWRVSGGYTF
CDR3nt: TGTGCCAGCTGGAGGGTGTCTGGCGGCTACACCTTC

abundance: -
d_gene: -
j_gene: TRBJ2-7
v_gene: TRBV18
CDR3aa: CASSPARLERNEQYF
CDR3nt: TGTGCCAGCTCACCAGCGCGCCTAGAGCGGAACGAGCAGTACTTC

abundance: once
d_gene: TRBD1
j_gene: TRBJ2-1
v_gene: TRBV2
CDR3aa: CASSEDAGTGGYNEQFF
CDR3nt: TGTGCCAGCAGTGAAGACGCTGGGACAGGCGGTTACAATGAGCAGTTCTTC

abundance: once
d_gene: -
j_gene: TRBJ1-5
v_gene: TRBV5-5
CDR3aa: CASSPDSYQPQHF
CDR3nt: TGTGCCAGCAGCCCGGACAGCTATCAGCCCCAGCATTTT

abundance: -
d_gene: -
j_gene: TRBJ1-1
v_gene: TRBV10-3
CDR3aa: CAISARGNTEAFF
CDR3nt: TGTGCCATCAGTGCTAGAGGGAACACTGAAGCTTTCTTT

abundance: -
d_gene: TRBD2
j_gene: TRBJ2-1
v_gene: TRBV11-3
CDR3aa: CASSLREGTYNEQFF
CDR3nt: TGTGCCAGCAGCTTGCGGGAGGGAACGTACAATGAGCAGTTCTTC

abundance: -
d_gene: -
j_gene: TRBJ2-7
v_gene: TRBV28
CDR3aa: CASSLPGPRGLYEQYF
CDR3nt: TGTGCCAGCAGTTTACCGGGCCCCAGAGGCCTCTACGAGCAGTACTTC

abundance: -
d_gene: -
j_gene: TRBJ2-7
v_gene: TRBV2
CDR3aa: CASRGDLGYEQYF
CDR3nt: TGTGCCAGCAGAGGGGACCTTGGGTACGAGCAGTACTTC

abundance: -
d_gene: -
j_gene: TRBJ2-1
v_gene: TRBV6-5
CDR3aa: CASKKYNEQFF
CDR3nt: TGTGCCAGCAAAAAATACAATGAGCAGTTCTTC

abundance: once
d_gene: -
j_gene: TRBJ2-7
v_gene: TRBV11-2
CDR3aa: CASSLASAVSYEQYF
CDR3nt: TGTGCCAGCAGCTTAGCTAGCGCTGTCTCCTACGAGCAGTACTTC

abundance: -
d_gene: -
j_gene: TRBJ2-4
v_gene: TRBV27
CDR3aa: CASSSPRFQNIQYF
CDR3nt: TGTGCCAGCAGTTCCCCAAGGTTTCAAAACATTCAGTACTTC

abundance: once
d_gene: -
j_gene: TRBJ1-4
v_gene: TRBV15
CDR3aa: CATSRDAGGEKLFF
CDR3nt: TGTGCCACCAGCAGAGATGCTGGGGGAGAAAAACTGTTTTTT

abundance: -
d_gene: -
j_gene: TRBJ1-5
v_gene: TRBV19
CDR3aa: CASSIGARAGNQPQHF
CDR3nt: TGTGCCAGTAGTATTGGGGCCAGGGCGGGGAATCAGCCCCAGCATTTT

abundance: -
d_gene: -
j_gene: TRBJ2-2
v_gene: TRBV3-1/TRBV3-2
CDR3aa: CASSHLQGRTTGELFF
CDR3nt: TGTGCCAGCAGCCACCTACAGGGACGAACCACCGGGGAGCTGTTTTTT

abundance: once
d_gene: -
j_gene: TRBJ2-2
v_gene: TRBV3-1/TRBV3-2
CDR3aa: CASSQGSYTGELFF
CDR3nt: TGTGCCAGCAGCCAAGGCAGCTACACCGGGGAGCTGTTTTTT

abundance: -
d_gene: TRBD2
j_gene: TRBJ2-7
v_gene: TRBV6-5
CDR3aa: CASRETSNHEQYF
CDR3nt: TGTGCCAGCAGGGAGACTAGCAACCACGAGCAGTACTTC

abundance: once
d_gene: TRBD2
j_gene: TRBJ2-2
v_gene: TRBV3-1/TRBV3-2
CDR3aa: CASSQGAWAAGVFEGTGELFF
CDR3nt: TGTGCCAGCAGCCAAGGCGCCTGGGCAGCGGGGGTTTTTGAGGGCACCGGGGAGCTGTTTTTT

abundance: once
d_gene: -
j_gene: TRBJ2-7
v_gene: TRBV27
CDR3aa: CASSPAPGINEQYF
CDR3nt: TGTGCCAGCAGTCCGGCGCCAGGGATCAACGAGCAGTACTTC

abundance: -
d_gene: TRBD1
j_gene: TRBJ2-7
v_gene: TRBV3-1/TRBV3-2
CDR3aa: CASSPPQQGVSSYEQYF
CDR3nt: TGTGCCAGCAGCCCCCCCCAACAGGGGGTGAGCTCCTACGAGCAGTACTTC

abundance: -
d_gene: TRBD2
j_gene: TRBJ2-1
v_gene: TRBV14
CDR3aa: CASSQDLLAGPYNEQFF
CDR3nt: TGTGCCAGCAGCCAAGATCTACTAGCGGGACCCTACAATGAGCAGTTCTTC

abundance: -
d_gene: -
j_gene: TRBJ2-3
v_gene: TRBV6-5
CDR3aa: CASSYSSRGGSTPQYF
CDR3nt: TGTGCCAGCAGTTACTCAAGTAGGGGGGGCTCGACCCCGCAGTATTTT

abundance: -
d_gene: TRBD1
j_gene: TRBJ2-3
v_gene: TRBV24-1
CDR3aa: CATSDLTDRSTDTQYF
CDR3nt: TGTGCCACCAGTGATTTGACGGACAGGAGCACAGATACGCAGTATTTT

abundance: few
d_gene: TRBD2
j_gene: TRBJ2-5
v_gene: TRBV3-1/TRBV3-2
CDR3aa: CASSLAGGWETQYF
CDR3nt: TGTGCCAGCAGCCTAGCGGGAGGTTGGGAGACCCAGTACTTC

abundance: -
d_gene: -
j_gene: TRBJ2-7
v_gene: TRBV29-1
CDR3aa: CSAYTDKTYEQYF
CDR3nt: TGCAGCGCTTACACGGACAAGACCTACGAGCAGTACTTC

abundance: -
d_gene: TRBD1
j_gene: TRBJ2-1
v_gene: TRBV5-1
CDR3aa: CASSWDRGTSSYNEQFF
CDR3nt: TGCGCCAGCAGCTGGGACAGGGGGACGAGCTCCTACAATGAGCAGTTCTTC

abundance: -
d_gene: TRBD2
j_gene: TRBJ2-1
v_gene: TRBV7-9
CDR3aa: CASRKGLAAEQFF
CDR3nt: TGTGCCAGCAGAAAAGGACTAGCCGCTGAGCAGTTCTTC

abundance: -
d_gene: TRBD1
j_gene: TRBJ2-7
v_gene: TRBV10-1
CDR3aa: CASSGTGNYEQYF
CDR3nt: TGCGCCAGCAGTGGGACAGGCAACTACGAGCAGTACTTC

abundance: -
d_gene: -
j_gene: TRBJ2-3
v_gene: TRBV7-2
CDR3aa: CASSFLSTDTQYF
CDR3nt: TGTGCCAGCAGCTTTCTTTCCACAGATACGCAGTATTTT

abundance: -
d_gene: -
j_gene: TRBJ1-4
v_gene: TRBV10-3
CDR3aa: CAISESGATNEKLFF
CDR3nt: TGTGCCATCAGTGAGTCCGGGGCAACTAATGAAAAACTGTTTTTT

abundance: -
d_gene: -
j_gene: TRBJ2-1
v_gene: TRBV11-2
CDR3aa: CASSLVYTDNEQFF
CDR3nt: TGTGCCAGCAGCTTAGTTTACACCGACAATGAGCAGTTCTTC

abundance: -
d_gene: TRBD1
j_gene: TRBJ2-3
v_gene: TRBV9
CDR3aa: CASSQGQGADGTQYF
CDR3nt: TGTGCCAGCAGCCAAGGACAGGGGGCGGATGGTACGCAGTATTTT

abundance: -
d_gene: -
j_gene: TRBJ2-1
v_gene: TRBV4-1
CDR3aa: CASSQGGRTSYNEQFF
CDR3nt: TGCGCCAGCAGCCAAGGTGGGAGGACCTCCTACAATGAGCAGTTCTTC

abundance: -
d_gene: -
j_gene: TRBJ2-3
v_gene: TRBV6-2/TRBV6-3
CDR3aa: CASSSTGLADTQYF
CDR3nt: TGTGCCAGCAGTTCCACAGGGCTCGCAGATACGCAGTATTTT

abundance: -
d_gene: -
j_gene: TRBJ1-2
v_gene: TRBV5-1
CDR3aa: CASSSPDGDGYTF
CDR3nt: TGCGCCAGCAGCTCCCCCGACGGGGATGGCTACACCTTC

abundance: -
d_gene: TRBD1
j_gene: TRBJ2-5
v_gene: TRBV19
CDR3aa: CASSILTQGQVCGTQYF
CDR3nt: TGTGCCAGTAGTATCCTCACGCAGGGACAGGTATGTGGGACCCAGTACTTC

abundance: -
d_gene: -
j_gene: TRBJ2-7
v_gene: TRBV20-1
CDR3aa: CSAYRAGEQYF
CDR3nt: TGCAGTGCCTATAGGGCTGGAGAGCAGTACTTC

abundance: -
d_gene: TRBD2
j_gene: TRBJ2-2
v_gene: TRBV9
CDR3aa: CASSAAMTSVNTGELFF
CDR3nt: TGTGCCAGCAGCGCCGCGATGACTAGCGTGAACACCGGGGAGCTGTTTTTT

abundance: -
d_gene: -
j_gene: TRBJ2-4
v_gene: TRBV15
CDR3aa: CATSRDRGAKNIQYF
CDR3nt: TGTGCCACCAGCAGAGATAGAGGGGCCAAAAACATTCAGTACTTC

abundance: -
d_gene: TRBD2
j_gene: TRBJ2-7
v_gene: TRBV3-1/TRBV3-2
CDR3aa: CASSPGGGVRHEQYF
CDR3nt: TGTGCCAGCAGCCCCGGGGGGGGAGTTCGGCACGAGCAGTACTTC

abundance: -
d_gene: TRBD1
j_gene: TRBJ2-7
v_gene: TRBV7-9
CDR3aa: CASSLDRGKQHEQYF
CDR3nt: TGTGCCAGCAGCTTAGACAGGGGGAAGCAACACGAGCAGTACTTC

abundance: few
d_gene: -
j_gene: TRBJ2-1
v_gene: TRBV12-3/TRBV12-4
CDR3aa: CASSPRTAKQFF
CDR3nt: TGTGCCAGCAGCCCGAGGACAGCCAAGCAGTTCTTC

abundance: -
d_gene: TRBD2
j_gene: TRBJ2-1
v_gene: TRBV11-3
CDR3aa: CASRKGLAGDWQFF
CDR3nt: TGTGCCAGCAGGAAGGGACTAGCGGGAGATTGGCAGTTCTTC

abundance: -
d_gene: -
j_gene: TRBJ1-6
v_gene: TRBV28
CDR3aa: CASSLSGVNSPLHF
CDR3nt: TGTGCCAGCAGTTTATCAGGGGTTAATTCACCCCTCCACTTT

abundance: -
d_gene: TRBD2
j_gene: TRBJ2-3
v_gene: TRBV10-3
CDR3aa: CAISISGSTDTQYF
CDR3nt: TGTGCCATCAGTATTAGCGGGAGCACAGATACGCAGTATTTT

abundance: -
d_gene: -
j_gene: TRBJ1-3
v_gene: TRBV2
CDR3aa: CASMRGGRDTIYF
CDR3nt: TGTGCCAGCATGAGAGGGGGTAGAGACACCATATATTTT

abundance: once
d_gene: TRBD1
j_gene: TRBJ2-1
v_gene: TRBV4-1
CDR3aa: CASSQDYRARGNEQFF
CDR3nt: TGCGCCAGCAGCCAAGATTATCGGGCCAGGGGGAATGAGCAGTTCTTC

abundance: -
d_gene: TRBD1
j_gene: TRBJ1-2
v_gene: TRBV7-2
CDR3aa: CASSPTGGGYGYTF
CDR3nt: TGTGCCAGCAGCCCCACAGGGGGCGGCTATGGCTACACCTTC

abundance: -
d_gene: TRBD1
j_gene: TRBJ1-5
v_gene: TRBV28
CDR3aa: CASSWRQGSNQPQHF
CDR3nt: TGTGCCAGCAGTTGGAGACAGGGCTCCAATCAGCCCCAGCATTTT

abundance: -
d_gene: -
j_gene: TRBJ2-2
v_gene: TRBV20-1
CDR3aa: CSASRRGLGQPNTGELFF
CDR3nt: TGCAGTGCTAGTAGGAGGGGGTTAGGGCAGCCGAACACCGGGGAGCTGTTTTTT

abundance: -
d_gene: -
j_gene: TRBJ1-2
v_gene: TRBV5-6
CDR3aa: CASSLVVAEAYGYTF
CDR3nt: TGTGCCAGCAGCTTGGTAGTGGCGGAAGCCTATGGCTACACCTTC

abundance: -
d_gene: -
j_gene: TRBJ2-7
v_gene: TRBV6-5
CDR3aa: CASSDGKYEQYF
CDR3nt: TGTGCCAGCAGCGACGGGAAATACGAGCAGTACTTC

abundance: -
d_gene: -
j_gene: TRBJ2-7
v_gene: TRBV10-3
CDR3aa: CAISETTMRDYEQYF
CDR3nt: TGTGCCATCAGTGAGACGACTATGAGGGACTACGAGCAGTACTTC

abundance: -
d_gene: TRBD1
j_gene: TRBJ2-1
v_gene: TRBV18
CDR3aa: CASSPDRANNEQFF
CDR3nt: TGTGCCAGCTCACCGGACAGGGCCAACAATGAGCAGTTCTTC